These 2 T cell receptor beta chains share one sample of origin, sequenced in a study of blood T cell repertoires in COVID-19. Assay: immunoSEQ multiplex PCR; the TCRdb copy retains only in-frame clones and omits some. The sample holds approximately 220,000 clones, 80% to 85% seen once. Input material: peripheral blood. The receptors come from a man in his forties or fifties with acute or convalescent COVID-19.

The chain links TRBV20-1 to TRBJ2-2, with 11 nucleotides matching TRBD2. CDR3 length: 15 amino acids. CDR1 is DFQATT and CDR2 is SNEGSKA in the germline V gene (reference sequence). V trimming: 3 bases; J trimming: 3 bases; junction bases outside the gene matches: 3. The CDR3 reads CSASASGRYTGELFF. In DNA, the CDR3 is TGCAGTGCTAGTGCTAGCGGGAGGTACACCGGGGAGCTGTTTTTT.

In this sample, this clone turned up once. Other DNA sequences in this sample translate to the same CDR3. The CDR3 sequence: CASSPTRETQYF. DNA of the CDR3: TGTGCCAGCAGCCCGACACGGGAGACCCAGTACTTC. This chain joins TRBV3-1 (or the pseudogene TRBV3-2) and TRBJ2-5; D unclear. The germline V gene encodes CDR1 LGHDT and CDR2 YNNKEL (reference sequence). The CDR3 totals 12 residues. The ends were cut back, 4 bases at V and 5 bases at J, with 8 bases in the middle.